This T cell receptor beta chain derives from a study of regulatory T cells in long-lasting Graves disease. Study in general: Graves' patients diagnosed newly had used antithyroid drugs under 3 months. Study-level results: Repertoires from persistent disease leaned toward TRBV28, TRBJ1-2 and TRBJ2-5. Accuracy may have been reduced by the small sample size.

Time point meaning: newly diagnosed GD, antithyroid drugs for less than 3 months. Making the TCR library involved RNA that had been extracted from PBMCs. This CDR3 comprises 13 residues. CDR1 and CDR2 (germline): DFQATT, SNEGSKA (reference sequence). This clonotype was observed at least ten times. Its antigen is not identified. iRepertoire HTBI primers and Arm-PCR of CDR3 regions built TCR beta libraries. TCRdb processed the multiplex PCR reads anew with MiXCR; each CDR3 protein has one entry. The table lists about 420,000 distinct CDR3 sequences, about 17% of them singletons. The sample was also reused in another study, on T cells in Graves' hyperthyroidism and ophthalmopathy. That work adds: The HTBI set primed first-round TCR CDR3 RT-PCR.

The sample consisted of peripheral blood mononuclear cells (PBMCs), taken at new diagnosis, from a patient treated with antithyroid drugs. The V and J genes are TRBV20-1 and TRBJ2-3; 8 bases are shared with TRBD1. The clonotype originates from a woman younger than 35 with Graves disease. The CDR3 is CSVGQGSTDTQYF. The DNA for the CDR3 is TGCAGCGTCGGACAGGGTAGCACAGATACGCAGTATTTT.